What follows are 20 T cell receptor beta chains derived from one specimen sequenced in a study of regulatory T cells in long-lasting Graves disease listed by TCRdb under 2021. Library prep was done by multiplex PCR. The listed sequencing device is Illumina HiSeq 4000. To build TCR beta libraries, CDR3 regions were amplified by Arm-PCR using iRepertoire HTBI primers. TCRdb's own reprocessing of the public reads used fastp at Q25 and MiXCR and kept productive beta chains. Records with the same CDR3 protein are collapsed into one entry carrying the most frequent genes and DNA. This sample holds about 500,000 distinct CDR3 sequences; 16% were observed only once. The ten largest clones take up over 9% of the sample. What the time point label conveys for this sample: newly diagnosed GD, antithyroid drugs for less than 3 months. RNA was extracted from PBMCs in TRIzol for both TCR sequencing and RNA sequencing.

These data also featured in a second study, about T cells in Graves' hyperthyroidism and ophthalmopathy.

The sample in question was peripheral blood mononuclear cells (PBMCs), obtained at new diagnosis, from a patient treated with antithyroid drugs. Every receptor here comes from a man in his forties with Graves disease. Donor details come from another sample of the same person, matched by shared clones.

As to this clonotype: This may be a read error, as it is one base from a much larger clone. The CDR3 nucleotides are TGTGCTAGTGGTTTGGGGGTTTCAAGATTGGGCACTGAAGCTTTCTTT. It translates to CASGLGVSRLGTEAFF. V is TRBV12-5 and J is TRBJ1-1, with D unclear. Germline lookup yields CDR1 LGHNT and CDR2 FRNRAP. The CDR3 is 16 amino acids. The V and J ends lost 1 base and 4 bases respectively, with 16 bases between them.

There are many counts of this clonotype. CDR3: CATSSDGSTYGYTF. The CDR3 DNA reads TGTGCCACCAGCAGCGATGGGTCAACCTATGGCTACACCTTC. This sequence joins TRBV15 and TRBJ1-2; D unresolved. This CDR3 has 14 residues. From germline, CDR1 is LNHNV and CDR2 YYDKDF (reference sequence). V was shortened by 3 bases and J by 4 bases, with 12 bases between the two germline ends.

The rearrangement links TRBV6-2 or TRBV6-3 to TRBJ1-2; TRBD1 might be the D (5 bases). The CDR3 extends over 14 amino acids. V was clipped by 6 bases and J by 8 bases, with 19 bases between them. Germline CDR1 and CDR2: MNHEY and SVGEGT. The CDR3: CASRDTGARAGYTF. Here the CDR3 DNA reads TGTGCCAGCAGGGACACCGGGGCCAGGGCGGGCTACACCTTC.

At least ten counts were recorded for this clonotype. The chain has TRBV10-3 and TRBJ2-5; 13 bases are shared with TRBD2. Germline values: CDR1 ENHRY, CDR2 SYGVKD. The CDR3 runs to 20 residues. V lost 0 bases and J lost 5; bases outside the gene matches: 15. The CDR3, as DNA: TGTGCCATCAGTGAGTCCCTAAATTCAAGGACTAGCGGGAGTACGGAGACCCAGTACTTC. Its translation is CAISESLNSRTSGSTETQYF.

This clonotype came up many times. One end of the junction varies from germline; a read error may be responsible. This chain connects TRBV2 to TRBJ2-1; TRBD2 matches at 9 bases. This CDR3 is 11 amino acids long. Germline CDR1 and CDR2: SNHLY and FYNNEI. Here the CDR3 DNA reads TGTGCCAGCAGGTATCAGGCGGGAGGGGTCTTC. Translated, it gives CASRYQAGGVF. Using reference TRBV2 and TRBJ2-1 for the parts outside the CDR3, the full variable domain is EPEVTQTPSHQVTQMGQEVILRCVPISNHLYFYWYRQILGQKVEFLVSFYNNEISEKSEIFDDQFSVERPDGSNFTLKIRSTKLEDSAMYFCASRYQAGGVFGPGTRLTVL.

This clonotype was detected ten times or more. The genes are TRBV18 and TRBJ2-7; no clear D. Per the germline V gene, CDR1 is KGHSH and CDR2 is LQKENI. The CDR3 is made up of 14 amino acids. Trimming removed 0 bases from V and 4 bases from J, with 10 bases in between. Here the CDR3 reads CASSPPSYTYEQYF. Written as DNA, the CDR3 is TGTGCCAGCTCACCACCTTCTTACACTTACGAGCAGTACTTC.

V usage is TRBV13 and J usage is TRBJ1-6; a possible D gene is TRBD1 (5 bases). Germline lookup yields CDR1 PRHDT and CDR2 FYEKMQ (reference sequence). V lost 5 bases and J 7 bases, leaving 12 bases between the germline ends. CDR3 size: 14 residues. The CDR3 DNA sequence: TGTGCCAGCAGCCAGGGAGGCCTCAATTCACCCCTCCACTTT. As protein: CASSQGGLNSPLHF.

V gene TRBV19 combines with J gene TRBJ1-1; a possible D gene is TRBD1 (5 bases). V was trimmed by 7 bases and J by 6 bases, leaving 12 bases between them. The CDR3 is 12 residues long. Germline values: CDR1 LNHDA, CDR2 SQIVND (reference sequence). The CDR3 DNA reads TGTGCCAGTATGCAGGGAGGTTCTGAAGCTTTCTTT. Translation: CASMQGGSEAFF. Complete variable domain (other parts from reference TRBV19 and TRBJ1-1): DGGITQSPKYLFRKEGQNVTLSCEQNLNHDAMYWYRQDPGQGLRLIYYSQIVNDFQKGDIAEGYSVSREKKESFPLTVTSAQKNPTAFYLCASMQGGSEAFFGQGTRLTVV.

The chain joins TRBV24-1 to TRBJ2-4; 12 bases map to TRBD2. Matching the DNA end better, TRBJ2-1 makes the J call doubtful. Germline-derived CDR1 and CDR2 are KGHDR and SFDVKD. This CDR3 has 15 amino acids. Here the CDR3 reads CATSGWTSGEMEQFF. The CDR3 DNA reads TGTGCCACCAGTGGTTGGACTAGCGGGGAAATGGAGCAGTTCTTC.

This clonotype was found many times. The chain joins TRBV10-3 to TRBJ2-1; 11 nucleotides match TRBD2. The CDR3 is 16 amino acids. Per germline, CDR1 ENHRY and CDR2 SYGVKD. Trimming cost V 4 bases and J 7 bases; bases outside gene matches: 9. The DNA of the CDR3 is TGTGCCATCAGTGTCACCGGGACTAGCGGACCGAATGAGCAGTTCTTC. Protein: CAISVTGTSGPNEQFF.

This clonotype was counted a single time. CDR3 bases: TGTGCCAGCATAAACGGGGCAAGCTCCTACGAGCAGTACTTC. This encodes CASINGASSYEQYF. This chain uses TRBV6-1 with TRBJ2-7, with D possibly being TRBD1 or TRBD2 (5 bases each). Germline-derived CDR1 and CDR2 are MNHNS and SASEGT. The CDR3 consists of 14 residues. V was trimmed by 7 bases and J by 0 bases, leaving 13 bases between them.

This clonotype was observed a few times. V is TRBV6-1 and J is TRBJ2-1, with 12 nucleotides matching TRBD2. J lost 3 bases, V lost 7 bases, and 10 bases had no gene match. The CDR3 has 17 amino acids. Looked up from germline, CDR1 is MNHNS and CDR2 is SASEGT. The CDR3 nucleotides read TGTGCCAGCACGGCAAGACTAGCGGGAGTTGACTACAATGAGCAGTTCTTC. Protein sequence: CASTARLAGVDYNEQFF.

This clonotype showed up just a few times. The V and J genes are TRBV29-1 and TRBJ2-2; tentative D call: TRBD2 (5 bases). The CDR3 covers 14 residues. Germline values: CDR1 SQVTM, CDR2 ANQGSEA. Trimming pared 4 bases from V and 4 bases from J, leaving 13 bases between. This chain's CDR3 is CSVAAGPSTGELFF. As DNA, the CDR3 is TGCAGCGTTGCGGCGGGTCCCTCCACCGGGGAGCTGTTTTTT.

The sample holds many counts of this clonotype. This CDR3 reads CASSFFRSGRYEQYF. In DNA form, the CDR3 reads TGTGCCAGCAGTTTTTTTCGTAGCGGGAGATACGAGCAGTACTTC. V gene TRBV12-3 or TRBV12-4 combines with J gene TRBJ2-7; 9 nucleotides align to TRBD2. V was pared by 3 bases and J by 4 bases, with 7 bases of the junction left unmatched. This CDR3 has 15 residues.

The chain has TRBV4-1 and TRBJ1-1, with 10 bases aligning to TRBD1. Unmatched junction bases numbered 6, after V lost 3 bases and J lost 5 bases. The germline CDR1 and CDR2 sequences are MGHRA and YSYEKL. There are 15 residues in the CDR3. This chain's CDR3 is CASSQDDRGLTEAFF. In nucleotides, the CDR3 is TGCGCCAGCAGCCAGGACGACAGGGGGCTTACTGAAGCTTTCTTT.

This clonotype was seen a few times. This chain uses TRBV5-1 with TRBJ1-6; D gene ambiguous. CDR1 and CDR2 (germline): SGHRS, YFSETQ. The V end was cut by 0 bases, the J end by 6 bases, with 4 bases between. This CDR3 has 13 residues. The CDR3 region has the DNA TGCGCCAGCAGCTTGGGAAGTAATTCACCCCTCCACTTT. Translation: CASSLGSNSPLHF.

This clonotype was seen ten or more times. This CDR3 is CSARSPDDSSPLHF. The DNA of the CDR3 is TGCAGTGCCAGGTCCCCGGACGACTCCTCGCCCCTCCACTTT. The chain links TRBV20-1 to TRBJ1-6; D remains unclear. V was trimmed by 6 bases and J by 13 bases, leaving 22 bases between them. This CDR3 contains 14 residues. Germline CDR1 is DFQATT and CDR2 is SNEGSKA (reference sequence).

This clonotype showed up many times. The chain uses TRBV28 and TRBJ2-7; TRBD1 matches at 8 bases. V gave up 5 bases and J gave up 0 bases; unmatched junction bases: 21. Germline CDR1 is MDHEN and CDR2 is SYDVKM. This CDR3 is built from 20 residues. CDR3 bases: TGTGCCAGCAGTGGAACCCATACCCCGGGACAGGACTTTTTCTCCTACGAGCAGTACTTC. It encodes CASSGTHTPGQDFFSYEQYF.

This clonotype was found a few times. This chain joins TRBV5-1 and TRBJ2-7; 14 bases are a match to TRBD2. Germline V CDR1 and CDR2: SGHRS, YFSETQ. The CDR3 loop spans 16 amino acids. Trimming took 0 bases from V and 5 from J; bases not matched to a gene: 4. The CDR3 region is CASSLGLAGGAHEQYF. The CDR3 DNA reads TGCGCCAGCAGCTTGGGACTAGCGGGAGGGGCCCACGAGCAGTACTTC.

Only a few counts were recorded for this clonotype. This rearrangement joins TRBV3-1 to TRBJ2-2; 8 bases fit TRBD2. With 4 bases clipped from V and 7 bases from J, the junction kept 5 bases outside the gene matches. The CDR3 loop spans 14 amino acids. Germline V gene data show CDR1 as LGHDT and CDR2 as YNNKEL (reference sequence). CDR3 nucleotide sequence: TGTGCCAGCAGCCGAGGACTAGCCGGCGGGGAGCTGTTTTTT. This translates into CASSRGLAGGELFF.